Below are 27 T cell receptor beta chains sequenced from a single sample in a study of cytomegalovirus exposure and HLA in healthy donors. The PCR contained 60 Vbeta and 13 Jbeta primers. Assay: immunoSEQ multiplex PCR; the TCRdb copy retains only in-frame clones and omits some. The table includes approximately 180,000 clones, around four fifths detected once. Source material: PBMCs. These receptors came from a woman in her 40s in good health and CMV-seronegative.

The gene calls are TRBV28 and TRBJ1-2; no reliable D call. The CDR3 has 15 amino acids. The V end was cut by 7 bases, the J end by 4 bases, with 19 bases between. From germline, CDR1 is MDHEN and CDR2 SYDVKM. The DNA for the CDR3 is TGTGCCAGCACGATTGGGTCGGGTGTCGGCTATGGCTACACCTTC. Encoded protein: CASTIGSGVGYGYTF.

This chain uses TRBV6-6 with TRBJ2-1; 7 positions agree with TRBD2. The germline gives CDR1 MNHNY, CDR2 SVGAGI (reference sequence). This CDR3 is built from 13 residues. The V gene end was trimmed by 8 bases and the J gene end by 5 bases; junction bases not matched to a gene: 6. In nucleotides, the CDR3 is TGTGCCAGCCGGGAGACTAGCAACAATGAGCAGTTCTTC. Its protein product is CASRETSNNEQFF.

The chain links TRBV5-8 to TRBJ1-2; possible D gene TRBD1, 6 bases. CDR3 length equals 11 residues. Trimming cost V 10 bases and J 7 bases, with 14 bases left between them. Per the germline V gene, CDR1 is SGHTS and CDR2 is YDEGEE. In DNA, the CDR3 is TGTGCCGCGGCGGGGGCGGGTGGCTACACCTTC. It encodes CAAAGAGGYTF.

The V gene is TRBV6-1, the J gene TRBJ1-5; 7 bases are a match to TRBD1. The CDR3 runs 13 residues. Germline lookup yields CDR1 MNHNS and CDR2 SASEGT. Trimming at V came to 7 bases and at J to 5 bases, leaving 5 bases not matched to a gene. The CDR3, as DNA: TGTGCCAGCACCGAGGACAGGTATCAGCCCCAGCATTTT. Its translation: CASTEDRYQPQHF.

This clone has only one observation. CDR3 region: CASSPGTSGIADTQYF. CDR3 DNA sequence: TGTGCCAGCAGTCCGGGGACTAGCGGGATCGCAGATACGCAGTATTTT. The gene calls are TRBV27 and TRBJ2-3; 13 nucleotides line up with TRBD2. CDR1 is MNHEY, CDR2 SMNVEV, per germline (reference sequence). Trimming took 5 bases from V and 4 from J; bases not matched to a gene: 6. This CDR3 has 16 residues.

V is TRBV28 and J is TRBJ1-5, with 11 bases that match TRBD1. Germline CDR1 MDHEN, CDR2 SYDVKM. There are 16 residues in the CDR3. Losses at the gene ends were 6 bases for V and 6 bases for J; bases not matched to a gene: 10. This CDR3 is CASSLRTGGVGQPQHF. The DNA for the CDR3 is TGTGCCAGCAGCCTGAGGACAGGGGGCGTGGGTCAGCCCCAGCATTTT.

This chain connects TRBV7-2 to TRBJ1-3; 7 bases match TRBD1. Per the germline V gene, CDR1 is SGHTA and CDR2 is FQGNSA. The CDR3 covers 15 residues. V was clipped by 1 base and J by 4 bases; unmatched bases: 4. In DNA, the CDR3 is TGTGCCAGCAGCTTAGGACAGGGCAAAGGAAACACCATATATTTT. Protein: CASSLGQGKGNTIYF.

The chain is built from TRBV28 and TRBJ1-5, with a possible D match to TRBD1 (5 bases). V lost 7 bases, J lost 3 bases, and 13 bases lay in between. The CDR3 has 14 residues. Germline-derived CDR1 and CDR2 are MDHEN and SYDVKM. Here the CDR3 DNA reads TGTGCCAGCACCCTAGGAGGGGACAATCAGCCCCAGCATTTT. It encodes CASTLGGDNQPQHF.

This clone was found a few times. The chain couples TRBV19 to TRBJ2-1; possible D gene TRBD1, 6 bases. This CDR3 is 17 amino acids long. CDR1 and CDR2 from the germline V gene are LNHDA and SQIVND (reference sequence). Trimming shortened V by 5 bases and J by 3 bases, and 20 bases separated the two germline ends. The CDR3 region is CASSPVALTGVYNEQFF. The CDR3 DNA sequence: TGTGCCAGTAGTCCCGTGGCCCTGACAGGCGTCTACAATGAGCAGTTCTTC. The full variable domain, rest sourced from reference TRBV19 and TRBJ2-1, is DGGITQSPKYLFRKEGQNVTLSCEQNLNHDAMYWYRQDPGQGLRLIYYSQIVNDFQKGDIAEGYSVSREKKESFPLTVTSAQKNPTAFYLCASSPVALTGVYNEQFFGPGTRLTVL.

The chain has TRBV9 and TRBJ2-5; 7 bases agree with TRBD1. After removal of 5 bases from V and 4 bases from J, the junction contained 2 bases not matched to a gene. Germline V gene lookup returns CDR1 SGDLS and CDR2 YYNGEE. This CDR3 is 12 amino acids long. As DNA, the CDR3 is TGTGCCAGCAGTCGGACAGGAGAGACCCAGTACTTC. Its protein product is CASSRTGETQYF. The full variable domain, with the rest looked up from reference TRBV9 and TRBJ2-5, is DSGVTQTPKHLITATGQRVTLRCSPRSGDLSVYWYQQSLDQGLQFLIQYYNGEERAKGNILERFSAQQFPDLHSELNLSSLELGDSALYFCASSRTGETQYFGPGTRLLVL.

The chain uses TRBV6-5 and TRBJ1-2; D unresolved. The V end lost 5 bases, the J end lost 5 bases, and 15 bases lay between the germline ends. In germline, CDR1 is MNHEY, CDR2 SVGAGI. The CDR3 is 14 amino acids. The CDR3 region is CASSERPGGYGYTF. DNA of the CDR3: TGTGCCAGCAGTGAGCGGCCGGGCGGATATGGCTACACCTTC.

The chain joins TRBV11-2 to TRBJ1-2; D ambiguous. The CDR3 sequence is 15 residues long. V was clipped by 4 bases and J by 0 bases, with 12 bases between them. The V gene's germline CDR1 is SGHAT and CDR2 FQNNGV. CDR3 amino acids: CASSSHLGANYGYTF. For the CDR3, the DNA is TGTGCCAGCAGCTCCCACCTCGGGGCTAACTATGGCTACACCTTC.

Concerning this clone itself: A read error may produce the germline difference seen at one junction end. The rearrangement links TRBV29-1 to TRBJ1-2; D is uncertain. Germline CDR1 reads SQVTM; CDR2 reads ANQGSEA. The CDR3 is 13 amino acids. The CDR3 nucleotides read TGCAGCGTTAAAGATCCGCGCCCGTATGGCTACACCTTC. Amino acid sequence: CSVKDPRPYGYTF.

The rearrangement links TRBV19 to TRBJ2-5; maybe TRBD1 (6 bases). The CDR3 has 15 residues. Germline V lookup: CDR1 LNHDA, CDR2 SQIVND (reference sequence). Trimming left V 3 bases short and J 5 bases short, with 16 bases between. CDR3: CASSMATGLRETQYF. The CDR3 nucleotides are TGTGCCAGTAGTATGGCGACAGGCCTCAGGGAGACCCAGTACTTC. The full variable domain, in which reference TRBV19 and TRBJ2-5 provide the parts outside the CDR3, is DGGITQSPKYLFRKEGQNVTLSCEQNLNHDAMYWYRQDPGQGLRLIYYSQIVNDFQKGDIAEGYSVSREKKESFPLTVTSAQKNPTAFYLCASSMATGLRETQYFGPGTRLLVL.

The rearrangement links TRBV5-1 to TRBJ2-3; 7 bases line up with TRBD1. Germline V CDR1 and CDR2: SGHRS, YFSETQ. After removal of 5 bases from V and 1 base from J, the junction contained 4 bases not matched to a gene. The CDR3 runs 14 residues. In DNA, the CDR3 is TGCGCCAGCAGATTTACAGGGGGCACAGATACGCAGTATTTT. It specifies CASRFTGGTDTQYF.

The genes are TRBV7-8 and TRBJ1-1; 7 bases are shared with TRBD1. The germline CDR1 and CDR2 sequences are SGHVS and FQNEAQ. The CDR3 contains 14 residues. The trim removed 8 bases at V and 1 base at J, leaving 7 bases unmatched. The DNA of the CDR3 is TGTGCCAGCCTACAGGGGACATCGAACACTGAAGCTTTCTTT. This translates into CASLQGTSNTEAFF.

As DNA, the CDR3 is TGTGCCAGCAGCGTACTAGCGGGAGAAGAGACCCAGTACTTC. Translated: CASSVLAGEETQYF. This chain uses TRBV9 with TRBJ2-5, with 10 positions matching TRBD2. V lost 1 base and J lost 3; bases outside the gene matches: 0. Germline assignment: CDR1 SGDLS and CDR2 YYNGEE. This CDR3 has 14 residues.

This clone was recorded only once. This chain uses TRBV7-2 with TRBJ2-7, with 7 bases identical to TRBD1. CDR1 SGHTA and CDR2 FQGNSA come from the germline V gene. The CDR3 is made up of 16 amino acids. J lost 7 bases, V lost 8 bases, and 20 bases had no gene match. The CDR3 protein is CASGPGRRGQRLEQYF. Written as DNA, the CDR3 is TGTGCCAGCGGGCCGGGCCGAAGGGGGCAGCGGCTGGAGCAGTACTTC.

The V gene is TRBV13, the J gene TRBJ2-1; the D gene is possibly TRBD1 (5 bases). CDR3 length: 14 amino acids. V lost 1 base to trimming and J lost 7 bases, with 11 bases between them. Germline CDR1 PRHDT, CDR2 FYEKMQ (reference sequence). As DNA, the CDR3 is TGTGCCAGCAGCTTAGTTTTGGCAGGGAATGAGCAGTTCTTC. This gives the protein CASSLVLAGNEQFF.

This chain links TRBV9 with TRBJ2-3; maybe TRBD1 (6 bases). Germline V gives CDR1 SGDLS, CDR2 YYNGEE. The CDR3 covers 16 residues. V was shortened by 0 bases and J by 4 bases, with 15 bases between the two germline ends. The CDR3 nucleotides are TGTGCCAGCAGCGTAGGTTCAGGGGCGCTAGCAGATACGCAGTATTTT. Protein product: CASSVGSGALADTQYF.

This chain joins TRBV19 and TRBJ2-7; 10 bases are shared with TRBD2. From germline, CDR1 is LNHDA and CDR2 SQIVND (reference sequence). V shed 5 bases, J shed 3 bases, and the junction held 7 bases outside the gene matches. The CDR3 is made up of 15 amino acids. CDR3 residues: CASSARTSGVYEQYF. The CDR3 DNA follows: TGTGCCAGTAGTGCACGGACTAGCGGAGTCTACGAGCAGTACTTC.

The V call is TRBV2, the J call TRBJ2-2; 11 bases are shared with TRBD2. V trimming: 8 bases; J trimming: 1 base; junction bases outside the gene matches: 6. This CDR3 region has 16 residues. Germline loops: CDR1 SNHLY, CDR2 FYNNEI. CDR3 in amino acids: CASGVSGRVNTGELFF. CDR3 nucleotide sequence: TGTGCCAGCGGGGTTAGCGGGAGGGTGAACACCGGGGAGCTGTTTTTT. The full variable domain, its missing parts supplied by reference TRBV2 and TRBJ2-2, is EPEVTQTPSHQVTQMGQEVILRCVPISNHLYFYWYRQILGQKVEFLVSFYNNEISEKSEIFDDQFSVERPDGSNFTLKIRSTKLEDSAMYFCASGVSGRVNTGELFFGEGSRLTVL.

This chain joins TRBV7-8 and TRBJ1-4; 9 bases agree with TRBD1. This CDR3 is 15 amino acids long. V was clipped by 4 bases and J by 8 bases; unmatched bases: 8. Germline assignment: CDR1 SGHVS and CDR2 FQNEAQ. CDR3 amino acids: CASSYRGQLREKLFF. CDR3 DNA sequence: TGTGCCAGCAGCTACAGGGGGCAGCTGAGGGAAAAACTGTTTTTT.

The rearrangement joins TRBV7-9 to TRBJ1-5; the D is unclear. Trimming stripped 8 bases from V and 7 bases from J, with 24 bases between. CDR1 SEHNR and CDR2 FQNEAQ come from the germline V gene (reference sequence). The CDR3 is made up of 16 amino acids. CDR3 bases: TGTGCCAGCGGGCCCCCGGGCCGAGGGAGGGAGCAGCCCCAGCATTTT. Protein product: CASGPPGRGREQPQHF.

This clone was detected once. The V gene is TRBV7-9, the J gene TRBJ2-5; TRBD2 matches at 8 bases. Judging by the DNA end, TRBJ2-7 fits better; the J call may be wrong. This CDR3 contains 13 residues. In germline, CDR1 is SEHNR, CDR2 FQNEAQ (reference sequence). CDR3 residues: CASSPPGGDEQYF. The CDR3 coding sequence is TGTGCCAGCAGCCCGCCGGGGGGGGACGAGCAGTACTTC.

The gene calls are TRBV6-5 and TRBJ1-3, with D unclear. There are 15 residues in the CDR3. Germline V gene lookup returns CDR1 MNHEY and CDR2 SVGAGI. The V and J ends lost 5 bases and 0 bases respectively, with 11 bases between them. As DNA, the CDR3 is TGTGCCAGCAGTCGTCGACTTAACTCTGGAAACACCATATATTTT. This translates into CASSRRLNSGNTIYF.

The rearrangement links TRBV5-1 to TRBJ1-5; 10 nucleotides agree with TRBD1. Trimming at V came to 8 bases and at J to 3 bases, leaving 5 bases not matched to a gene. The CDR3 loop spans 14 amino acids. Looked up from germline, CDR1 is SGHRS and CDR2 is YFSETQ. CDR3 sequence: CARGDRGDNQPQHF. The DNA of the CDR3 is TGCGCCAGGGGGGACAGGGGTGACAATCAGCCCCAGCATTTT. Full variable domain (outside the CDR3, taken from reference TRBV5-1 and TRBJ1-5): KAGVTQTPRYLIKTRGQQVTLSCSPISGHRSVSWYQQTPGQGLQFLFEYFSETQRNKGNFPGRFSGRQFSNSRSEMNVSTLELGDSALYLCARGDRGDNQPQHFGDGTRLSIL.